The next 30 T cell receptor beta chains were all read from a single sample in a study of cytomegalovirus exposure and HLA in healthy donors. Primers: 60 Vbeta forward and 13 Jbeta reverse. Using immunoSEQ multiplex PCR, the repertoire was profiled, and TCRdb retains in-frame clones only, with some absent. The sample lists some 190,000 clones, 75% to 85% seen once, with under 3% in the top ten. The sample comprised PBMCs. The receptors originated from a woman aged 25 to 45 in good health and CMV-seropositive.

The chain combines TRBV12-5 with TRBJ2-5; the D gene is possibly TRBD2 (5 bases). The end of the DNA fits TRBJ2-7 better, so the J call may be wrong. This CDR3 is 12 amino acids long. Germline lookup yields CDR1 LGHNT and CDR2 FRNRAP. The CDR3 reads CASGPLAYEQYF. In DNA, the CDR3 is TGTGCTAGTGGTCCCCTAGCTTACGAGCAGTACTTC.

There are a few counts of this clone. The J gene is TRBJ1-2, the V gene TRBV13; 7 positions agree with TRBD1. V gave up 5 bases and J gave up 2 bases; unmatched junction bases: 11. Germline values: CDR1 PRHDT, CDR2 FYEKMQ (reference sequence). This CDR3 has 16 residues. For the CDR3, the DNA is TGTGCCAGCAGCCCTAGTGCCCCACAGGGGAACTATGGCTACACCTTC. Translating gives CASSPSAPQGNYGYTF.

This chain uses TRBV27 with TRBJ1-1; tentatively, D is TRBD1 (6 bases). This CDR3 contains 13 residues. Germline loops: CDR1 MNHEY, CDR2 SMNVEV (reference sequence). Trimming stripped 2 bases from V and 5 bases from J, with 9 bases between. CDR3 nucleotides: TGTGCCAGCAGTTTAAGGGGGTGGACTGAAGCTTTCTTT. Translation gives CASSLRGWTEAFF.

The chain uses TRBV30 and TRBJ2-4; D remains ambiguous. The CDR3 contains 14 residues. Trimming pared 2 bases from V and 1 base from J, leaving 9 bases between. Germline loops: CDR1 GTSNPN, CDR2 SVGIG (reference sequence). CDR3 in amino acids: CAWSPQVAKNIQYF. The CDR3 DNA follows: TGTGCCTGGAGTCCCCAGGTGGCCAAAAACATTCAGTACTTC.

CDR3 residues: CASSQDSVGELFF. The CDR3 DNA follows: TGCGCCAGCAGCCAAGATTCGGTCGGGGAGCTGTTTTTT. The genes are TRBV4-1 and TRBJ2-2; D is unresolved. Germline CDR1 reads MGHRA; CDR2 reads YSYEKL. CDR3 length equals 13 residues. V was shortened by 0 bases and J by 7 bases, with 6 bases between the two germline ends.

CDR3 sequence (DNA): TGTGCCAGCAGCTCCACAGGGACCTGGGAGACCCAGTACTTC. Amino acid sequence: CASSSTGTWETQYF. This chain joins TRBV5-6 and TRBJ2-5; possible D gene TRBD1, 6 bases. V was shortened by 3 bases and J by 5 bases, with 14 bases between the two germline ends. The CDR3 contains 14 residues. Germline CDR1 reads SGHDT; CDR2 reads YYEEEE.

In this sample, this clone turned up once. The chain uses TRBV15 and TRBJ1-5; D uncertain. Germline V gives CDR1 LNHNV, CDR2 YYDKDF (reference sequence). V lost 5 bases and J 9 bases, leaving 11 bases between the germline ends. The CDR3 is 12 residues long. The CDR3 loop reads CATSGNSGPQHF. The CDR3 region has the DNA TGTGCCACCAGCGGAAACAGCGGGCCCCAGCATTTT.

The table lists this clone with a count of one. The chain has TRBV19 and TRBJ1-4; 7 positions match TRBD1. V trimming: 4 bases; J trimming: 4 bases; junction bases outside the gene matches: 9. Germline values: CDR1 LNHDA, CDR2 SQIVND (reference sequence). This CDR3 comprises 16 residues. For the CDR3, the DNA is TGTGCCAGTAGTACCACCGACAGGGCCCTTAATGAAAAACTGTTTTTT. Translated, it gives CASSTTDRALNEKLFF.

The rearrangement joins TRBV5-6 to TRBJ2-7, with D possibly matching TRBD1 (6 bases). Trimming took 2 bases from V and 1 from J, leaving 19 bases between them. CDR1 SGHDT and CDR2 YYEEEE come from the germline V gene. The CDR3 spans 17 residues. The CDR3 is CASSFWAWTARSYEQYF. The CDR3 coding sequence is TGTGCCAGCAGCTTTTGGGCGTGGACAGCGAGGTCCTACGAGCAGTACTTC.

CDR3 nucleotides: TGTGCCAGCAGCGAAGGAAGGGGCGATCAGCCCCAGCATTTT. Translation: CASSEGRGDQPQHF. The rearrangement links TRBV4-2 to TRBJ1-5, with D possibly TRBD1 on 5 matching bases. This CDR3 is built from 14 residues. V lost 5 bases and J 5 bases, leaving 13 bases between the germline ends. Germline CDR1 LGHNA, CDR2 YNFKEQ.

The chain combines TRBV2 with TRBJ1-2, with a weak D call TRBD1 (5 bases). Germline V gene lookup returns CDR1 SNHLY and CDR2 FYNNEI. CDR3 size: 15 residues. The V gene lost 2 bases and the J gene lost 4 bases, with 14 bases spanning the gap. This CDR3 reads CASSEHSAGPYGYTF. The DNA for the CDR3 is TGTGCCAGCAGTGAACACTCCGCGGGACCCTATGGCTACACCTTC.

This clone was counted a few times. The genes are TRBV28 and TRBJ2-7; D gene ambiguous. V was cut by 2 bases and J by 6 bases, with 11 bases left in between. The CDR3 covers 13 residues. Germline assignment: CDR1 MDHEN and CDR2 SYDVKM. CDR3 sequence: CASSLIESGEQYF. CDR3 nucleotide sequence: TGTGCCAGCAGTTTAATAGAGAGTGGCGAGCAGTACTTC.

The chain employs TRBV9 and TRBJ1-6; 9 bases are a match to TRBD1. CDR3 length: 17 residues. J gave up 7 bases and V 0 bases, and 8 bases lay outside the gene matches. Per germline, CDR1 SGDLS and CDR2 YYNGEE. This chain's CDR3 is CASSVEAGDRANSPLHF. The CDR3 nucleotides are TGTGCCAGCAGCGTAGAAGCCGGGGACAGGGCCAATTCACCCCTCCACTTT. Full variable domain (missing parts from reference TRBV9 and TRBJ1-6): DSGVTQTPKHLITATGQRVTLRCSPRSGDLSVYWYQQSLDQGLQFLIQYYNGEERAKGNILERFSAQQFPDLHSELNLSSLELGDSALYFCASSVEAGDRANSPLHFGNGTRLTVT.

On this clone: The junction does not match germline at one end; this may be a read error. The J gene is TRBJ2-1, the V gene TRBV28; 7 bases are a match to TRBD2. The CDR3 is made up of 12 amino acids. Germline CDR1 reads MDHEN; CDR2 reads SYDVKM. In nucleotides, the CDR3 is TGTGCCAGCAGTCTATGGGGGGGTGAGCAGTTCTTC. Translation gives CASSLWGGEQFF.

This chain links TRBV5-4 with TRBJ2-1, with 11 bases that match TRBD2. CDR3 length: 16 residues. The germline V gene has CDR1 SGHNT and CDR2 YYREEE (reference sequence). Trimming removed 0 bases from V and 8 bases from J; junction bases left unmatched: 7. The CDR3 DNA reads as TGTGCCAGCAGCTTGGGGGCTAGCGGGGGGAGGGATGAGCAGTTCTTC. Amino acids: CASSLGASGGRDEQFF.

This chain links TRBV2 with TRBJ2-7, with 7 nucleotides matching TRBD2. The CDR3 runs to 17 residues. V trimming: 4 bases; J trimming: 3 bases; junction bases outside the gene matches: 15. The germline V gene encodes CDR1 SNHLY and CDR2 FYNNEI. The CDR3 loop is CASSGEGLWGASYEQYF. The CDR3 region has the DNA TGTGCCAGCAGTGGGGAGGGTTTGTGGGGAGCCAGCTACGAGCAGTACTTC.

CDR3 DNA: TGTGCCAGCAGCCTCAGGACAGGCCCTCGGGGTAACTATGGCTACACCTTC. This encodes CASSLRTGPRGNYGYTF. This sequence joins TRBV7-2 and TRBJ1-2, with 7 nucleotides matching TRBD1. Germline V CDR1 and CDR2: SGHTA, FQGNSA. The V segment lost 5 bases and the J segment 1 base; nucleotides outside the gene matches: 13. The CDR3 is made up of 17 amino acids.

The CDR3, as DNA: TGTGCCAGCAGTCGGACTAGCGGGGCTTCCACAGATACGCAGTATTTT. Its translation is CASSRTSGASTDTQYF. The chain is built from TRBV13 and TRBJ2-3; 12 nucleotides match TRBD2. The V gene's germline CDR1 is PRHDT and CDR2 FYEKMQ (reference sequence). CDR3 length: 16 amino acids. Trimming removed 6 bases from V and 2 bases from J; junction bases left unmatched: 6.

This clone was counted a few times. This rearrangement joins TRBV19 to TRBJ1-5; TRBD1 matches at 7 bases. The germline gives CDR1 LNHDA, CDR2 SQIVND (reference sequence). The CDR3 covers 14 residues. Germline trimming cut 5 bases from V and 2 bases from J; bases unmatched to any gene: 3. The CDR3 sequence is CASSSTGGNQPQHF. CDR3 sequence (DNA): TGTGCCAGTAGTTCAACAGGGGGCAATCAGCCCCAGCATTTT.

J is TRBJ1-6 and V is TRBV5-1; a weak D match, TRBD1 (6 bases). This CDR3 has 15 amino acids. Germline V gene data show CDR1 as SGHRS and CDR2 as YFSETQ. The ends were cut back, 5 bases at V and 7 bases at J, with 16 bases in the middle. Here the CDR3 reads CASSKGGERNSPLHF. In nucleotides, the CDR3 is TGCGCCAGCAGTAAAGGGGGGGAACGGAATTCACCCCTCCACTTT. Supplemented by reference TRBV5-1 and TRBJ1-6, the full variable domain reads KAGVTQTPRYLIKTRGQQVTLSCSPISGHRSVSWYQQTPGQGLQFLFEYFSETQRNKGNFPGRFSGRQFSNSRSEMNVSTLELGDSALYLCASSKGGERNSPLHFGNGTRLTVT.

The V call is TRBV6-6, the J call TRBJ2-1; maybe TRBD2 (7 bases). Germline V gene lookup returns CDR1 MNHNY and CDR2 SVGAGI (reference sequence). The CDR3 length is 15 residues. V gave up 3 bases and J gave up 8 bases, with 17 bases separating them. CDR3 sequence: CASSYGGGRVHEQFF. In DNA form, the CDR3 reads TGTGCCAGCAGTTATGGGGGGGGCCGGGTCCATGAGCAGTTCTTC.

For the CDR3, the DNA is TGCGCCAGCAGCTTAGTTGCAGGGAACACCGGGGAGCTGTTTTTT. This sequence encodes CASSLVAGNTGELFF. This sequence joins TRBV5-1 and TRBJ2-2, with unresolved D. Between the trimmed V and J ends, which lost 2 bases and 1 base, there was a span of 9 bases. Germline V CDR1 and CDR2: SGHRS, YFSETQ. The CDR3 length is 15 residues.

The chain couples TRBV7-2 to TRBJ1-1, with no clear D. Between the trimmed V and J ends, which lost 5 bases and 3 bases, there was a span of 13 bases. CDR3 size: 14 residues. Looked up from germline, CDR1 is SGHTA and CDR2 is FQGNSA. CDR3 DNA sequence: TGTGCCAGCAGCCCCTCCCGGGATTACACTGAAGCTTTCTTT. It is translated as CASSPSRDYTEAFF.

This clone was counted only a few times. This sequence joins TRBV7-6 and TRBJ2-1; TRBD2 matches 11 bases. Trimming removed 1 base from V and 0 bases from J; junction bases left unmatched: 8. The germline V gene encodes CDR1 SGHVS and CDR2 FNYEAQ. CDR3 length equals 19 residues. CDR3 region: CASSLGASGGTSSYNEQFF. The CDR3, as DNA: TGTGCCAGCAGCTTAGGAGCTAGCGGGGGGACTAGCTCCTACAATGAGCAGTTCTTC.

Notes on this clone: A junction boundary mismatches the germline segment, possibly from a read error. This chain joins TRBV7-9 and TRBJ2-2, with a tentative D call TRBD2 (6 bases). Germline V gene lookup returns CDR1 SEHNR and CDR2 FQNEAQ (reference sequence). This CDR3 region has 16 residues. The CDR3 reads CSSSSPRGSNTGELFF. The CDR3 nucleotides are TGTTCCAGCAGCTCCCCCCGGGGGTCGAACACCGGGGAGCTGTTTTTT.

This clone was counted once. This chain uses TRBV6-1 with TRBJ2-2; 8 bases align to TRBD2. The length of the CDR3 is 19 residues. With 2 bases clipped from V and 1 base from J, the junction kept 12 bases outside the gene matches. Germline V gene sequence: CDR1 MNHNS, CDR2 SASEGT. This CDR3 is CASSETTYSGGGNTGELFF. The CDR3 region has the DNA TGTGCCAGCAGTGAAACCACCTACTCCGGGGGGGGGAACACCGGGGAGCTGTTTTTT.

The genes are TRBV7-2 and TRBJ2-1; D is unresolved. Trimming stripped 7 bases from V and 9 bases from J, with 16 bases between. The CDR3 loop spans 13 amino acids. Germline lookup yields CDR1 SGHTA and CDR2 FQGNSA. CDR3 residues: CASTTEAFGEQFF. DNA of the CDR3: TGTGCCAGCACCACCGAGGCCTTTGGTGAGCAGTTCTTC.

This clone was recorded once. The chain links TRBV7-2 to TRBJ2-1; D is perhaps TRBD2 (7 bases). The CDR3 sequence is 13 residues long. V was clipped by 8 bases and J by 7 bases, with 15 bases between them. Germline V gives CDR1 SGHTA, CDR2 FQGNSA. The CDR3 DNA reads TGTGCCAGCGGCCAGGGGAGGGGGAATGAGCAGTTCTTC. Its translation: CASGQGRGNEQFF.

This sequence joins TRBV5-6 and TRBJ2-2; D is unclear. Trimming stripped 2 bases from V and 7 bases from J, with 3 bases between. This CDR3 is 11 amino acids long. Germline values: CDR1 SGHDT, CDR2 YYEEEE. The CDR3 reads CASSFGGELFF. CDR3 in DNA: TGTGCCAGCAGCTTCGGCGGGGAGCTGTTTTTT.

This chain joins TRBV7-2 and TRBJ1-3; possibly TRBD1 for D (6 bases). The CDR3 loop spans 16 amino acids. Germline V gives CDR1 SGHTA, CDR2 FQGNSA. The V end was cut by 1 base, the J end by 0 bases, with 10 bases between. CDR3 amino acids: CASSLGDTLSGNTIYF. The CDR3 nucleotides are TGTGCCAGCAGCTTAGGGGACACACTCTCTGGAAACACCATATATTTT.